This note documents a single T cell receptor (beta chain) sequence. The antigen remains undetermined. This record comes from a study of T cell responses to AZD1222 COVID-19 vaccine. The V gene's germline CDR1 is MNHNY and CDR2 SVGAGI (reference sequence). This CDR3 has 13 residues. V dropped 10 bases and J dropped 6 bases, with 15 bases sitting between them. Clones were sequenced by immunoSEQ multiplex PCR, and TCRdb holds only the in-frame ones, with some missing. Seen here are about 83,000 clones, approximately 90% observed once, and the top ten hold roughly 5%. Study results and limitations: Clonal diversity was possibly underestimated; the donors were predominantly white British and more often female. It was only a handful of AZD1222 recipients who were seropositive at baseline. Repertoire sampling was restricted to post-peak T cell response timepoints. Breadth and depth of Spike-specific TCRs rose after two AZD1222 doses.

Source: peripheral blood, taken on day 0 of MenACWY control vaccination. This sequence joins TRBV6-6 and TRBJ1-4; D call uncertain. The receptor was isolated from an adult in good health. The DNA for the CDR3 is TGTGCCACCACAACCGGAGTGGATGAAAAACTGTTTTTT. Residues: CATTTGVDEKLFF.